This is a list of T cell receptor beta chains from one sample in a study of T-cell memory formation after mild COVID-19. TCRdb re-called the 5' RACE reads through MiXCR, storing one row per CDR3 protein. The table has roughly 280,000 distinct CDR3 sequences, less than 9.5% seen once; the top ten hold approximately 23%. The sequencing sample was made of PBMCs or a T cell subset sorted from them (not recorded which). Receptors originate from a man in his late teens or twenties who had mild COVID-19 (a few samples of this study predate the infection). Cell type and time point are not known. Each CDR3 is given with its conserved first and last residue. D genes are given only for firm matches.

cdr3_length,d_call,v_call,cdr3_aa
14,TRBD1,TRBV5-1,CASSLQGRDSEAFF
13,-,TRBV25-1,CATRDKWYNEQFF
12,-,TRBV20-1,CSASEGGGEQFF
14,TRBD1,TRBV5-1,CASSLDRGTYGYTF
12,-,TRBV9,CASSALDSPLHF
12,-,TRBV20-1,CSARSGANVLTF
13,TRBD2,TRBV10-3,CAITGLAGREQYF
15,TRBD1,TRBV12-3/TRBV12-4,CASRPTPGGAYGYTF
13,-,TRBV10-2,CASSEEGWKTQYF
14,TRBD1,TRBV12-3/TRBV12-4,CASSPTGTNQPQHF
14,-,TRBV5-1,CASIDAGFTGELFF
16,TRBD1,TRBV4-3,CASSQGGGQENTEAFF
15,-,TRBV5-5,CASSLTDGPSYEQYF
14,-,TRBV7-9,CASSSSGAQGTQYF
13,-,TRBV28,CASRAQGSHEQFF
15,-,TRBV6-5,CASSYSNRLDQPQHF
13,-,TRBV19,CASSSTGSGELFF
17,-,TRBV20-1,CSARAPGVRGSTDTQYF
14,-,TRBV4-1,CASSQDGGPYGYTF
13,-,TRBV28,CASSPPGFRGYTF
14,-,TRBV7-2,CASSLTALAHGYTF
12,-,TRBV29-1,CSVRDPDQPQHF
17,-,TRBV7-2,CASSLAGDRGRNYGYTF
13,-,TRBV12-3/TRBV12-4,CASRGRGLNGYTF
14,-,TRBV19,CASRQLGADYGYTF
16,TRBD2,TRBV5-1,CASSLGLAGITDTQYF
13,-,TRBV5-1,CASSWDNTYEQYF
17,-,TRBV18,CASSPLQRGGNTGELFF
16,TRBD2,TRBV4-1,CASSHTSGGAAETQYF
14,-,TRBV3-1,CASSQAGAAGELFF
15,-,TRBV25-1,CASRDGIGRSYEQYF
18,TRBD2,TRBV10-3,CAISGSGTSGGSTDTQYF
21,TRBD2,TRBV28,CASSLGAPGLAGAYLQETQYF
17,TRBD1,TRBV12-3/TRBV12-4,CASSLPGWQGDFQPQHF
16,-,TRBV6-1,CASSEAPPPLGYEQYF
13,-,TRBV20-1,CSASRAIHQPQHF
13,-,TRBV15,CATAKRDQETQYF
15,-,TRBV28,CASSLNRILTDTQYF
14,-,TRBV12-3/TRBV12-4,CASSSTGAVGTQYF
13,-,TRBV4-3,CASSQEMDNEQFF
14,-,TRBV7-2,CASSLKTGPYEQYF
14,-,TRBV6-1,CASTPRGVNYGYTF
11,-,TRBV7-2,CASRLARELFF
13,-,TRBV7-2,CASSLPITDTQYF
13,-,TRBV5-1,CASSLAGSREQYF